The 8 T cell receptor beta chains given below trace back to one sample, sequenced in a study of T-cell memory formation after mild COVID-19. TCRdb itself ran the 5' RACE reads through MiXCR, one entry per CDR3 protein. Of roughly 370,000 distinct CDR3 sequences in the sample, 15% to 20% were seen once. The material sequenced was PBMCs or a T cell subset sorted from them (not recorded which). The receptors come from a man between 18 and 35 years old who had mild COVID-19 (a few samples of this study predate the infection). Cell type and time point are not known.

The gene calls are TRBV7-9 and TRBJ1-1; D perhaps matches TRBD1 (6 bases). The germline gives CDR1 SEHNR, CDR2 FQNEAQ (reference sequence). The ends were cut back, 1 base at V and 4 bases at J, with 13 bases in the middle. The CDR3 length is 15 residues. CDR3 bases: TGTGCCAGCAGCTTAGTCGATGAAGGGGGCACTGAAGCTTTCTTT. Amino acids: CASSLVDEGGTEAFF.

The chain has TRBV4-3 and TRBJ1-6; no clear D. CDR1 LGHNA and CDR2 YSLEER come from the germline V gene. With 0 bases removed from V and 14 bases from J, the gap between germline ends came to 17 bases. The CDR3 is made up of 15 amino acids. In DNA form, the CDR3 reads TGCGCCAGCAGCCAAGAGCTGGTCGGACCACCCACCCTCCACTTT. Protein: CASSQELVGPPTLHF.

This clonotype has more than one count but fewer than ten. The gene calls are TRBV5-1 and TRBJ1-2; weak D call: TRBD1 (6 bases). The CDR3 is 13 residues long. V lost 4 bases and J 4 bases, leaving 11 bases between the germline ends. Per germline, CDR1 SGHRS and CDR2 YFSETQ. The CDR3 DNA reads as TGCGCCAGCAGCCCGGACAGTGGCTATGGCTACACCTTC. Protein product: CASSPDSGYGYTF.

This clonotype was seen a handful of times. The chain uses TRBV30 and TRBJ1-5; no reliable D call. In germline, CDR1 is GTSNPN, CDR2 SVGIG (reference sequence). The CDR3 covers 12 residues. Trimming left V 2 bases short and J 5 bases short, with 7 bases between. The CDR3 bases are TGTGCCTGGAGTCGGGAGCATCAGCCCCAGCATTTT. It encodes CAWSREHQPQHF.

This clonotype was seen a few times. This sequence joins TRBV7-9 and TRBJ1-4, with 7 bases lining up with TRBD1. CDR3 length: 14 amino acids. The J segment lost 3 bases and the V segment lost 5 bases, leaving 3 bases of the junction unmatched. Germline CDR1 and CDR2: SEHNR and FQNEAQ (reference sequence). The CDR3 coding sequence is TGTGCCAGCAGCCTCAGGGGGGCTAATGAAAAACTGTTTTTT. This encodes CASSLRGANEKLFF.

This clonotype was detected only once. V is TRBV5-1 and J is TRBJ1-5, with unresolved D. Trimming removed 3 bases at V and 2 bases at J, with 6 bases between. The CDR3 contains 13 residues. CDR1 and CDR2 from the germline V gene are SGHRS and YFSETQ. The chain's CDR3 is CASSSEGNQPQHF. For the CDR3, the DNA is TGCGCCAGCAGCTCCGAGGGCAATCAGCCCCAGCATTTT. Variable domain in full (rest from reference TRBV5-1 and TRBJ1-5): KAGVTQTPRYLIKTRGQQVTLSCSPISGHRSVSWYQQTPGQGLQFLFEYFSETQRNKGNFPGRFSGRQFSNSRSEMNVSTLELGDSALYLCASSSEGNQPQHFGDGTRLSIL.

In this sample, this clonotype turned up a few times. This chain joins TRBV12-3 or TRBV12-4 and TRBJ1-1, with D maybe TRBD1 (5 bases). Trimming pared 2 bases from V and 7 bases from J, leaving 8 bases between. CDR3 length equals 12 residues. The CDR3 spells CASSLRGGEAFF. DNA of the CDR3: TGTGCCAGCAGTTTAAGGGGTGGTGAAGCTTTCTTT.

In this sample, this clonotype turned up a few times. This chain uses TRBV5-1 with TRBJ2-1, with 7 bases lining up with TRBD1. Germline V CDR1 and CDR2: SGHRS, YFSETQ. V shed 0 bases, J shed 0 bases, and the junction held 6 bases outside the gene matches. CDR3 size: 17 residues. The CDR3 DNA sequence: TGCGCCAGCAGCTTGGCCCCAAAGGGGGCCTCCTACAATGAGCAGTTCTTC. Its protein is CASSLAPKGASYNEQFF.